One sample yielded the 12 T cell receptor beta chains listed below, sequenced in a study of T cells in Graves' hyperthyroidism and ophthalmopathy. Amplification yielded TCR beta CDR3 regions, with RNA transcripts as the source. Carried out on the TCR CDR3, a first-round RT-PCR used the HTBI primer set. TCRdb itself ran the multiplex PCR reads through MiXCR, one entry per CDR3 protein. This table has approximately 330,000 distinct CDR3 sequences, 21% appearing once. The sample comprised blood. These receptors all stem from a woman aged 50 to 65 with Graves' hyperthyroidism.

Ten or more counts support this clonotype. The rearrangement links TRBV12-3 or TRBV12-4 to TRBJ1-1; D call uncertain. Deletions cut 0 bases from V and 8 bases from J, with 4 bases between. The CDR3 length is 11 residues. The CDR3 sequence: CASSLALEAFF. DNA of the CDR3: TGTGCCAGCAGTTTAGCCTTGGAAGCTTTCTTT.

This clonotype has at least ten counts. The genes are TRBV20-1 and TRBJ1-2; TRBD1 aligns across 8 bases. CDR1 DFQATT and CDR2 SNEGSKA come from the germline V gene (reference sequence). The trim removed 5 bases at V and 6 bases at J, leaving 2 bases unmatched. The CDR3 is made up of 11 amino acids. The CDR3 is CSADRGNGYTF. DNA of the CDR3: TGCAGTGCTGACAGGGGAAATGGCTACACCTTC.

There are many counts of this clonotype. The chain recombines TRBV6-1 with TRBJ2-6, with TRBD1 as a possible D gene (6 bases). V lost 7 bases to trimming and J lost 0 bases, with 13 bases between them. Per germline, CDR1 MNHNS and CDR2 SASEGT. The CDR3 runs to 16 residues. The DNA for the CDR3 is TGTGCCAGCACCTCGGGACATTCCTCTGGGGCCAACGTCCTGACTTTC. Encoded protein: CASTSGHSSGANVLTF.

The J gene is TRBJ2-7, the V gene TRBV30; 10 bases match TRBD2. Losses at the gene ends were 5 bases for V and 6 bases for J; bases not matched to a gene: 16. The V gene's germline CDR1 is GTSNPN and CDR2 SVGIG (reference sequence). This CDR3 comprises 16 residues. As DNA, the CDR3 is TGTGCCTGGGCAATGTGGCGCAGCGGGAGGGCCCCCGAGCAGTACTTC. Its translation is CAWAMWRSGRAPEQYF.

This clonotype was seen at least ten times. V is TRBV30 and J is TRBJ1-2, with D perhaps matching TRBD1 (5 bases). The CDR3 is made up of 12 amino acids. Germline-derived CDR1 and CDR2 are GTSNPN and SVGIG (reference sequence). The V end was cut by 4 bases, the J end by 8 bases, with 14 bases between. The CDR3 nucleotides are TGTGCCTGGAAAGGGGCCGCGGGGGGCTACACCTTC. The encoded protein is CAWKGAAGGYTF.

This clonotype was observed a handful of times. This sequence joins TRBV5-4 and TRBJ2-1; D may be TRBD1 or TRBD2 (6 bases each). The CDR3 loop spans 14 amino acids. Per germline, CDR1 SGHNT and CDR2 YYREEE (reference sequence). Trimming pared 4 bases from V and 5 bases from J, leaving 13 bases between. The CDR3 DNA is TGTGCCAGCAGCCCGAGGGGGGCCCACAATGAGCAGTTCTTC. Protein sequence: CASSPRGAHNEQFF.

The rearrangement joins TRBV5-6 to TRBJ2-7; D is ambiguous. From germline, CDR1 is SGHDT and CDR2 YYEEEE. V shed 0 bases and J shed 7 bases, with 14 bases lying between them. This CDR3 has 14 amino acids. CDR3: CASSLAHPGDEQYF. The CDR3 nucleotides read TGTGCCAGCAGCTTGGCGCACCCTGGGGATGAGCAGTACTTC.

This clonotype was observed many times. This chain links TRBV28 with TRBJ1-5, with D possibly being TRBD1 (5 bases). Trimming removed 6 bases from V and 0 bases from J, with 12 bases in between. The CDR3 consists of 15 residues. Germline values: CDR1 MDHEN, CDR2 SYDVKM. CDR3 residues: CASSKTEHSNQPQHF. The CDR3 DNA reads TGTGCCAGCAGCAAGACAGAACATAGCAATCAGCCCCAGCATTTT.

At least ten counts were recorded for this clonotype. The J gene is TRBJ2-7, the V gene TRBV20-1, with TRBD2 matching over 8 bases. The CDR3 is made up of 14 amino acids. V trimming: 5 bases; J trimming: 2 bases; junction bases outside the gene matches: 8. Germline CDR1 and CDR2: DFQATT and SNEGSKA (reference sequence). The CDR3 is CSAPAGTRPYEQYF. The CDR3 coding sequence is TGCAGTGCTCCAGCCGGGACTAGACCCTACGAGCAGTACTTC.

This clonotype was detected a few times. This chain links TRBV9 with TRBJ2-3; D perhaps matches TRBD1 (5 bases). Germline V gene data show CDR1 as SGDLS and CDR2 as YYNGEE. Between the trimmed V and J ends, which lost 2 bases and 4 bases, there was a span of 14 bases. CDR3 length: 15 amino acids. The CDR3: CASSVQDSPADTQYF. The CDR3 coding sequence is TGTGCCAGCAGCGTCCAAGACAGTCCAGCAGATACGCAGTATTTT.

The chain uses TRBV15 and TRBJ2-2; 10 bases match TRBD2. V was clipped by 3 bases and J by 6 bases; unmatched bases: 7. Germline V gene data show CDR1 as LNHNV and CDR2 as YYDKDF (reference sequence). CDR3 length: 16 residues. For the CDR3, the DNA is TGTGCCACCAGCAGCCTCGCTAGCGGGAGTGCCGGGGAGCTGTTTTTT. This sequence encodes CATSSLASGSAGELFF.

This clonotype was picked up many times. DNA of the CDR3: TGCAGCGTTGACCCCGCTAGTGCGGGGCAAGAGACCCAGTACTTC. It yields the protein CSVDPASAGQETQYF. This chain links TRBV29-1 with TRBJ2-5; weak D call: TRBD2 (6 bases). Germline V CDR1 and CDR2: SQVTM, ANQGSEA. CDR3 size: 15 residues. The V end lost 3 bases, the J end lost 2 bases, and 16 bases lay between the germline ends.